The next 25 T cell receptor beta chains were all read from a single sample in a study of control samples from healthy donors and cancer patients. Measured with immunoSEQ multiplex PCR; TCRdb has only the in-frame clones, and not every one. The sample yields fewer than 200,000 clones, around 90% seen once. Sample: blood. Source of these receptors: a woman aged 45-65 years in good health.

The rearrangement links TRBV19 to TRBJ2-6; TRBD1 matches at 10 bases. This CDR3 contains 16 residues. V lost 6 bases, J lost 4 bases, and 6 bases stayed unmatched. The germline V gene encodes CDR1 LNHDA and CDR2 SQIVND (reference sequence). Here the CDR3 DNA reads TGTGCCAGTAGCCCGGGACAGGGGACAGGGGCCAACGTCCTGACTTTC. Protein sequence: CASSPGQGTGANVLTF. The whole variable domain, remainder taken from reference TRBV19 and TRBJ2-6, is DGGITQSPKYLFRKEGQNVTLSCEQNLNHDAMYWYRQDPGQGLRLIYYSQIVNDFQKGDIAEGYSVSREKKESFPLTVTSAQKNPTAFYLCASSPGQGTGANVLTFGAGSRLTVL.

The CDR3, as DNA: TGTGCCAGCTCACGGACCTCCATCTTCGATACGCAGTATTTT. It specifies CASSRTSIFDTQYF. The chain combines TRBV18 with TRBJ2-3; D uncertain. Germline V gene lookup returns CDR1 KGHSH and CDR2 LQKENI. Trimming shortened V by 4 bases and J by 6 bases, and 14 bases separated the two germline ends. This CDR3 comprises 14 residues.

The chain combines TRBV5-1 with TRBJ2-3; TRBD2 aligns across 12 bases. Per the germline V gene, CDR1 is SGHRS and CDR2 is YFSETQ. The V gene end was trimmed by 5 bases and the J gene end by 3 bases; junction bases not matched to a gene: 7. The CDR3 has 16 amino acids. The chain's CDR3 is CASSRMTSGGTDTQYF. The DNA of the CDR3 is TGCGCCAGCAGTCGGATGACTAGCGGGGGAACAGATACGCAGTATTTT.

This clone appeared a single time. The chain combines TRBV5-4 with TRBJ2-5; D gene ambiguous. The CDR3 length is 15 residues. Trimming took off 1 base at V and 2 bases at J, with 12 bases between the two ends. CDR1 and CDR2 from the germline V gene are SGHNT and YYREEE (reference sequence). This CDR3 is CASSLPQKKQETQYF. DNA for the CDR3: TGTGCCAGCAGCTTGCCGCAGAAAAAACAAGAGACCCAGTACTTC.

The genes are TRBV28 and TRBJ2-5; a weak D match, TRBD2 (6 bases). Trimming shortened V by 0 bases and J by 2 bases, and 10 bases separated the two germline ends. The germline gives CDR1 MDHEN, CDR2 SYDVKM. The CDR3 runs to 15 residues. For the CDR3, the DNA is TGTGCCAGCAGTTTATGGGCGGGGCGACAAGAGACCCAGTACTTC. Protein sequence: CASSLWAGRQETQYF. The whole variable domain, remainder taken from reference TRBV28 and TRBJ2-5, is DVKVTQSSRYLVKRTGEKVFLECVQDMDHENMFWYRQDPGLGLRLIYFSYDVKMKEKGDIPEGYSVSREKKERFSLILESASTNQTSMYLCASSLWAGRQETQYFGPGTRLLVL.

J is TRBJ1-5 and V is TRBV15; no clear D. V was shortened by 0 bases and J by 4 bases, with 7 bases between the two germline ends. Germline values: CDR1 LNHNV, CDR2 YYDKDF (reference sequence). This CDR3 contains 14 residues. The CDR3 loop reads CATSRDGGNQPQHF. The CDR3 region has the DNA TGTGCCACCAGCAGAGATGGAGGAAATCAGCCCCAGCATTTT.

This clone was seen once. This chain joins TRBV19 and TRBJ2-7; 7 bases map to TRBD2. V shed 6 bases and J 2 bases; nucleotides not matched to a gene: 7. CDR1 is LNHDA and CDR2 is SQIVND in the germline V gene (reference sequence). The CDR3 consists of 14 residues. This chain's CDR3 is CASSLLGGAYEQYF. The CDR3 DNA reads as TGTGCCAGTAGCCTCTTGGGAGGGGCCTACGAGCAGTACTTC.

The chain carries TRBV28 and TRBJ1-6; 8 bases align to TRBD1. J gave up 9 bases and V 8 bases, and 6 bases lay outside the gene matches. Germline V gene lookup returns CDR1 MDHEN and CDR2 SYDVKM. The CDR3 length is 13 residues. In DNA, the CDR3 is TGTGCCAGCTCTGACAGGGGTAGTTCACCCCTCCACTTT. As protein: CASSDRGSSPLHF.

CDR3 DNA sequence: TGTGCCAGCAGCAAGGGGAAAGAGACCCAGTACTTC. Amino acid sequence: CASSKGKETQYF. This chain uses TRBV11-3 with TRBJ2-5; TRBD1 is a possible D gene (5 bases). The CDR3 length is 12 residues. In germline, CDR1 is SGHNT, CDR2 YENEEA. With 5 bases removed from V and 3 bases from J, the gap between germline ends came to 7 bases.

The chain combines TRBV4-3 with TRBJ2-1; perhaps TRBD2 as D (6 bases). Trimming took off 3 bases at V and 7 bases at J, with 16 bases between the two ends. The CDR3 extends over 15 amino acids. Per germline, CDR1 LGHNA and CDR2 YSLEER. The CDR3 sequence is CASSQPGLQQNEQFF. The CDR3 region has the DNA TGCGCCAGCAGCCAGCCGGGACTCCAACAGAATGAGCAGTTCTTC.

The genes are TRBV6-5 and TRBJ1-2; D ambiguous. The V gene's germline CDR1 is MNHEY and CDR2 SVGAGI. The CDR3 has 16 residues. V was trimmed by 0 bases and J by 4 bases, leaving 15 bases between them. CDR3 in DNA: TGTGCCAGCAGTTACTCGGGCCAGCCCCTTGGCTATGGCTACACCTTC. This codes for CASSYSGQPLGYGYTF.

This clone was detected once. The V call is TRBV7-6, the J call TRBJ2-3; tentatively, D is TRBD1 or TRBD2 (5 bases each). The CDR3 loop spans 12 amino acids. Germline V gene data show CDR1 as SGHVS and CDR2 as FNYEAQ. Trimming left V 3 bases short and J 8 bases short, with 9 bases between. The CDR3 bases are TGTGCCAGCAGCTTTGAGGGGCGTACGCAGTATTTT. It encodes CASSFEGRTQYF.

The genes are TRBV9 and TRBJ2-3, with 8 nucleotides matching TRBD1. The CDR3 runs 16 residues. V trimming: 3 bases; J trimming: 2 bases; junction bases outside the gene matches: 8. Germline V gene data show CDR1 as SGDLS and CDR2 as YYNGEE. In DNA, the CDR3 is TGTGCCAGCAGCGCTGGACAGGGAGTATTCACAGATACGCAGTATTTT. Residues: CASSAGQGVFTDTQYF.

Here the CDR3 DNA reads TGTGCCACCAGTGATTCTAGGACAGGGGGTTATAGCAATCAGCCCCAGCATTTT. Amino acid sequence: CATSDSRTGGYSNQPQHF. The chain carries TRBV24-1 and TRBJ1-5; 10 nucleotides agree with TRBD1. Germline CDR1 is KGHDR and CDR2 is SFDVKD. The length of the CDR3 is 18 residues. Unmatched junction bases numbered 6, after V lost 2 bases and J lost 0 bases.

This chain connects TRBV14 to TRBJ1-2; D is undetermined. The CDR3 extends over 17 amino acids. CDR1 and CDR2 from the germline V gene are SGHDN and FVKESK. The V end was cut by 4 bases, the J end by 0 bases, with 18 bases between. This chain's CDR3 is CASSRSAGNSANYGYTF. CDR3 nucleotides: TGTGCCAGCAGCCGCTCGGCTGGCAATAGCGCTAACTATGGCTACACCTTC.

The V call is TRBV10-3, the J call TRBJ1-2; D is possibly TRBD1 (5 bases). Germline V gene sequence: CDR1 ENHRY, CDR2 SYGVKD. Trimming pared 2 bases from V and 6 bases from J, leaving 10 bases between. The CDR3 extends over 13 amino acids. CDR3 sequence: CAISEIRVHGYTF. The CDR3 DNA reads as TGTGCCATCAGTGAGATCAGGGTCCATGGCTACACCTTC.

CDR3: CASSDRVQPQHF. Written as DNA, the CDR3 is TGTGCCAGCAGCGACAGGGTTCAGCCCCAGCATTTT. The chain recombines TRBV6-5 with TRBJ1-5; 7 bases match TRBD1. Trimming at V came to 6 bases and at J to 6 bases, leaving 2 bases not matched to a gene. The CDR3 length is 12 residues. CDR1 is MNHEY and CDR2 is SVGAGI in the germline V gene.

This CDR3 is CASSLTKVAEKLFF. CDR3 in DNA: TGTGCCAGCAGTTTAACCAAAGTCGCTGAAAAACTGTTTTTT. The V gene is TRBV28, the J gene TRBJ1-4; D gene unclear. V dropped 2 bases and J dropped 7 bases, with 11 bases sitting between them. CDR3 size: 14 residues. Per germline, CDR1 MDHEN and CDR2 SYDVKM.

CDR3 region: CASSQITSGAGNTEAFF. Here the CDR3 DNA reads TGCGCCAGCAGCCAGATTACGTCCGGGGCAGGGAACACTGAAGCTTTCTTT. The gene calls are TRBV4-3 and TRBJ1-1; D might be TRBD1 (5 bases). The CDR3 has 17 residues. Trimming took 3 bases from V and 1 from J, leaving 18 bases between them. The V gene's germline CDR1 is LGHNA and CDR2 YSLEER.

This clone was observed a single time. The rearrangement uses TRBV27 and TRBJ2-1; D possibly corresponds to TRBD2 (5 bases). This CDR3 has 13 amino acids. The V end lost 3 bases, the J end lost 5 bases, and 8 bases lay between the germline ends. CDR1 MNHEY and CDR2 SMNVEV come from the germline V gene (reference sequence). CDR3 amino acids: CASSFGLNNEQFF. The CDR3 bases are TGTGCCAGCAGTTTCGGACTTAACAATGAGCAGTTCTTC.

V usage is TRBV7-2 and J usage is TRBJ2-7; 9 nucleotides align to TRBD2. J lost 5 bases, V lost 5 bases, and 7 bases had no gene match. Germline V gene lookup returns CDR1 SGHTA and CDR2 FQGNSA. This CDR3 comprises 14 residues. CDR3 sequence: CASSISGSIDEQYF. The CDR3 DNA reads as TGTGCCAGCAGCATTAGCGGGAGCATCGACGAGCAGTACTTC.

The chain carries TRBV3-1 (or the pseudogene TRBV3-2) and TRBJ1-2; tentative D call: TRBD1 (6 bases). V lost 3 bases and J lost 3, with 8 bases in between. Germline V lookup: CDR1 LGHDT, CDR2 YNNKEL (reference sequence). This CDR3 has 13 residues. CDR3 sequence (DNA): TGTGCCAGCAGCCAGGACAGTTACTATGGCTACACCTTC. This gives the protein CASSQDSYYGYTF.

V usage is TRBV5-6 and J usage is TRBJ1-4; 8 positions match TRBD1. Looked up from germline, CDR1 is SGHDT and CDR2 is YYEEEE. V was clipped by 2 bases and J by 5 bases; unmatched bases: 8. CDR3 length: 16 amino acids. CDR3 sequence (DNA): TGTGCCAGCAGCTTTAACCCGGACAGGGTAAATGAAAAACTGTTTTTT. Encoded protein: CASSFNPDRVNEKLFF.

This clone has more than one count but fewer than ten. Different DNA sequences within this sample yield the same CDR3. The gene calls are TRBV12-3 or TRBV12-4 and TRBJ2-2; D perhaps matches TRBD2 (5 bases). The CDR3 sequence is 13 residues long. Trimming stripped 6 bases from V and 6 bases from J, with 11 bases between. DNA of the CDR3: TGTGCCAGCAGGGGGAGTATTTCCGGGGAGCTGTTTTTT. It codes for CASRGSISGELFF.

The chain employs TRBV18 and TRBJ2-3; D call uncertain. CDR1 and CDR2 from the germline V gene are KGHSH and LQKENI. This CDR3 is 13 amino acids long. Trimming pared 0 bases from V and 6 bases from J, leaving 7 bases between. CDR3 sequence (DNA): TGTGCCAGCTCACCACCGACCAGGGATACGCAGTATTTT. Amino acids: CASSPPTRDTQYF. Drawing the rest from reference TRBV18 and TRBJ2-3, the complete variable domain is NAGVMQNPRHLVRRRGQEARLRCSPMKGHSHVYWYRQLPEEGLKFMVYLQKENIIDESGMPKERFSAEFPKEGPSILRIQQVVRGDSAAYFCASSPPTRDTQYFGPGTRLTVL.